A single sample is the source of the 20 T cell receptor beta chains below, sequenced in a study of OX40 agonist ivuxolimab in advanced cancers. Some clones are missing from TCRdb's copy, which holds only in-frame ones; the method was immunoSEQ multiplex PCR. The table has more than 55,000 clones, approximately 79% seen once. The specimen comprised CD4+ or CD8+ T cells sorted from blood, sampled in a trial of the OX40 agonist ivuxolimab. Receptors originate from an adult with an advanced solid tumor such as melanoma, head and neck, liver or kidney cancer.

The chain couples TRBV6-1 to TRBJ1-2; no definite D call. CDR1 is MNHNS and CDR2 is SASEGT in the germline V gene. The V and J ends lost 5 bases and 1 base respectively, with 14 bases between them. The CDR3 sequence is 15 residues long. In nucleotides, the CDR3 is TGTGCCAGCAGTTCCACGGGGTTTGGTAACTATGGCTACACCTTC. This sequence encodes CASSSTGFGNYGYTF.

The genes are TRBV4-1 and TRBJ2-5; unclear D gene. The length of the CDR3 is 17 residues. Trimming took off 4 bases at V and 2 bases at J, with 20 bases between the two ends. Germline CDR1 and CDR2: MGHRA and YSYEKL. The CDR3 coding sequence is TGCGCCAGCAGCCGAATCCCCCCGGGTTTTAAGCAAGAGACCCAGTACTTC. Translation gives CASSRIPPGFKQETQYF.

This clone was counted only a few times. The rearrangement joins TRBV11-3 to TRBJ1-5; D is possibly TRBD1 (5 bases). CDR3 length equals 11 residues. The germline V gene has CDR1 SGHNT and CDR2 YENEEA. Trimming removed 11 bases at V and 5 bases at J, with 10 bases between. The CDR3 protein is CARGADQPQHF. The CDR3 DNA is TGTGCCCGTGGGGCGGATCAGCCCCAGCATTTT.

This sequence joins TRBV18 and TRBJ1-6; no firm D call. CDR3 size: 13 residues. Trimming took off 3 bases at V and 8 bases at J, with 8 bases between the two ends. Germline V CDR1 and CDR2: KGHSH, LQKENI. The CDR3 here is CASSPFTDSPLHF. The CDR3 nucleotides are TGTGCCAGCTCACCCTTCACGGATTCACCCCTCCACTTT.

The sample holds a few counts of this clone. A read error may account for a junction end that differs from germline. The V gene is TRBV29-1, the J gene TRBJ1-5; D not resolved. This CDR3 is 11 amino acids long. Germline assignment: CDR1 SQVTM and CDR2 ANQGSEA. The CDR3 nucleotides are TGCAGCGTTACCGCCGCCGGGATGACCCGTTTT. This encodes CSVTAAGMTRF.

This sequence joins TRBV7-6 and TRBJ2-5; D gene ambiguous. Germline V gene lookup returns CDR1 SGHVS and CDR2 FNYEAQ. There are 11 residues in the CDR3. V was pared by 6 bases and J by 5 bases, with 7 bases between. CDR3 coding DNA: TGTGCCAGCAGTCCCATGGAGACCCAGTACTTC. Translation: CASSPMETQYF.

This clone was recorded a few times. The genes are TRBV25-1 and TRBJ2-3, with TRBD1 matching 9 bases. Germline CDR1 reads MGHDK; CDR2 reads SYGVNS. V gave up 6 bases and J gave up 2 bases; unmatched junction bases: 6. CDR3 length: 15 amino acids. Here the CDR3 DNA reads TGTGCCAGCAGGGACGGGACAGGGTCCACAGATACGCAGTATTTT. Protein: CASRDGTGSTDTQYF.

This clone was picked up one time. The V call is TRBV6-4, the J call TRBJ2-2; D is unclear. V was clipped by 4 bases and J by 0 bases, with 12 bases between them. CDR3 length equals 16 residues. Germline V CDR1 and CDR2: MRHNA, SNTAGT. CDR3 loop: CASSVQFWANTGELFF. CDR3 DNA sequence: TGTGCCAGCAGTGTCCAATTCTGGGCGAACACCGGGGAGCTGTTTTTT.

The gene calls are TRBV2 and TRBJ2-7; 9 bases line up with TRBD1. The CDR3 totals 14 residues. The germline gives CDR1 SNHLY, CDR2 FYNNEI. The junction had 2 bases not matched to a gene; V was cut back by 2 bases and J by 3 bases. CDR3 sequence reads: CASSERDRVYEQYF. CDR3 in DNA: TGTGCCAGCAGTGAACGGGACAGGGTCTACGAGCAGTACTTC.

The chain couples TRBV11-2 to TRBJ1-5; perhaps TRBD1 as D (5 bases). V was cut by 4 bases and J by 1 base, with 17 bases left in between. Germline assignment: CDR1 SGHAT and CDR2 FQNNGV. CDR3 length equals 17 residues. CDR3 coding DNA: TGTGCCAGCAGCTCACTCTTTGACTGGGGGAGCAATCAGCCCCAGCATTTT. It encodes CASSSLFDWGSNQPQHF.

This chain uses TRBV6-6 with TRBJ2-7, with D possibly called TRBD1 or TRBD2 (6 bases each). The CDR3 runs to 14 residues. The germline V and J ends were trimmed by 5 bases and 3 bases, with 14 bases remaining between them. From germline, CDR1 is MNHNY and CDR2 SVGAGI (reference sequence). The CDR3 nucleotides read TGTGCCAGCAGTCGCGGGACACCCTACTACGAGCAGTACTTC. It specifies CASSRGTPYYEQYF.

This chain connects TRBV6-1 to TRBJ1-3; D is possibly TRBD1 (5 bases). Germline V CDR1 and CDR2: MNHNS, SASEGT. The V end was cut by 6 bases, the J end by 9 bases, with 15 bases between. CDR3 size: 13 residues. CDR3 coding DNA: TGTGCCAGCAGGAGGCAGGGCGAGGGCACCATATATTTT. Encoded protein: CASRRQGEGTIYF.

The V call is TRBV2, the J call TRBJ2-5, with 7 bases that match TRBD2. This CDR3 region has 14 residues. Germline V gene sequence: CDR1 SNHLY, CDR2 FYNNEI. Trimming removed 1 base from V and 5 bases from J; junction bases left unmatched: 4. The CDR3 sequence: CASSEGTRGETQYF. Written as DNA, the CDR3 is TGTGCCAGCAGTGAAGGGACTAGGGGTGAGACCCAGTACTTC.

The genes are TRBV7-2 and TRBJ1-1, with D unresolved. Deletions cut 0 bases from V and 4 bases from J, with 6 bases between. The CDR3 consists of 13 residues. The V gene's germline CDR1 is SGHTA and CDR2 FQGNSA. CDR3 residues: CASSLAKGTEAFF. CDR3 coding DNA: TGTGCCAGCAGCTTAGCAAAGGGCACTGAAGCTTTCTTT.

V gene TRBV19 combines with J gene TRBJ1-5; 9 nucleotides align to TRBD1. This CDR3 has 16 residues. Germline CDR1 and CDR2: LNHDA and SQIVND (reference sequence). Trimming took 5 bases from V and 4 from J; bases not matched to a gene: 9. The CDR3 spells CASSVDRGLSNQPQHF. CDR3 DNA: TGTGCCAGTAGTGTGGACAGGGGCCTTAGTAATCAGCCCCAGCATTTT.

The sample holds a few counts of this clone. The rearrangement joins TRBV9 to TRBJ2-4; D is unresolved. The germline V and J ends were trimmed by 4 bases and 4 bases, with 9 bases remaining between them. Germline lookup yields CDR1 SGDLS and CDR2 YYNGEE. The CDR3 runs to 13 residues. CDR3 bases: TGTGCCAGCAGCCAGCCCCCTAAAAACATTCAGTACTTC. Amino acid sequence: CASSQPPKNIQYF. Supplemented by reference TRBV9 and TRBJ2-4, the full variable domain reads DSGVTQTPKHLITATGQRVTLRCSPRSGDLSVYWYQQSLDQGLQFLIQYYNGEERAKGNILERFSAQQFPDLHSELNLSSLELGDSALYFCASSQPPKNIQYFGAGTRLSVL.

This clone was detected a few times. The genes are TRBV19 and TRBJ1-2; maybe TRBD1 (5 bases). In germline, CDR1 is LNHDA, CDR2 SQIVND (reference sequence). V was trimmed by 3 bases and J by 6 bases, leaving 8 bases between them. The CDR3 length is 12 residues. In nucleotides, the CDR3 is TGTGCCAGTAGTATTACGGGGGATGGCTACACCTTC. Its protein product is CASSITGDGYTF.

The chain couples TRBV7-2 to TRBJ2-3, with 7 positions matching TRBD2. Germline V gene sequence: CDR1 SGHTA, CDR2 FQGNSA. The V gene end was trimmed by 5 bases and the J gene end by 8 bases; junction bases not matched to a gene: 13. The CDR3 covers 15 residues. The CDR3 DNA follows: TGTGCCAGCAGCCGTCAGGGTGGGGGGGACGGTACGCAGTATTTT. This sequence encodes CASSRQGGGDGTQYF. The full variable domain, in which reference TRBV7-2 and TRBJ2-3 provide the parts outside the CDR3, is GAGVSQSPSNKVTEKGKDVELRCDPISGHTALYWYRQSLGQGLEFLIYFQGNSAPDKSGLPSDRFSAERTGGSVSTLTIQRTQQEDSAVYLCASSRQGGGDGTQYFGPGTRLTVL.

The chain carries TRBV2 and TRBJ2-1, with 8 bases matching TRBD2. Germline CDR1 and CDR2: SNHLY and FYNNEI. The V segment lost 6 bases and the J segment 4 bases; nucleotides outside the gene matches: 8. This CDR3 has 15 residues. In DNA, the CDR3 is TGTGCCAGCAGGGAGCGGGAGATCGCGTACAATGAGCAGTTCTTC. This codes for CASREREIAYNEQFF.

V and J are TRBV29-1 and TRBJ1-4; the D gene is possibly TRBD1 (5 bases). The germline V and J ends were trimmed by 6 bases and 0 bases, with 14 bases remaining between them. The germline V gene has CDR1 SQVTM and CDR2 ANQGSEA. The CDR3 runs to 15 residues. The CDR3 sequence is CSVSPTGATNEKLFF. The CDR3 DNA reads as TGCAGCGTCTCGCCTACAGGCGCAACTAATGAAAAACTGTTTTTT.